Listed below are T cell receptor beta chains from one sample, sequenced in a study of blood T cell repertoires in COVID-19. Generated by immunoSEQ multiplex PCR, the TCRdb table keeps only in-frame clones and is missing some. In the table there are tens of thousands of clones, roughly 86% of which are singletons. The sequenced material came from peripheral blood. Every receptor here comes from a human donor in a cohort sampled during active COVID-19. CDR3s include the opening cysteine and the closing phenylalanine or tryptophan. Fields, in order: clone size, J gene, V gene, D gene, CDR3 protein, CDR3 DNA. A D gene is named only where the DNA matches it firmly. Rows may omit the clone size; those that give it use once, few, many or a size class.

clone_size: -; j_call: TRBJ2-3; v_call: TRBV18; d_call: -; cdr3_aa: CASSPQAGKGHTDTQYF; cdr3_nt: TGTGCCAGCTCACCTCAAGCCGGGAAGGGCCACACAGATACGCAGTATTTT
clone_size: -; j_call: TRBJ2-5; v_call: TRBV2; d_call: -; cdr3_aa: CASRQVETQYF; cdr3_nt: TGTGCCAGCAGACAAGTGGAGACCCAGTACTTC
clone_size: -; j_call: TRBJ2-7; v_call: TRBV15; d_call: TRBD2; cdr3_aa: CATSRRTSNHEQYF; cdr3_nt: TGTGCCACCAGCCGACGGACTAGTAACCACGAGCAGTACTTC
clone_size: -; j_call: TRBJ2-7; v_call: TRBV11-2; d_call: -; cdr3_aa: CASSLDLTGPYEQYF; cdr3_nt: TGTGCCAGCAGCTTAGATCTTACAGGGCCCTACGAGCAGTACTTC
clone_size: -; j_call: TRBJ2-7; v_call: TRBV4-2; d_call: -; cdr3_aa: CASSPTEVASYEQYF; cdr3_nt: TGTGCCAGCAGCCCCACCGAGGTAGCCTCCTACGAGCAGTACTTC
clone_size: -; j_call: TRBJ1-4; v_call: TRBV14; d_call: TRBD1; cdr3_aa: CASSRQGGNEKLFF; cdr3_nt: TGTGCCAGCAGCCGACAGGGGGGCAATGAAAAACTGTTTTTT
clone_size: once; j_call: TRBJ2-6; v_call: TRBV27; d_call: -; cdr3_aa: CASSFGRVSGANVLTF; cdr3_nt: TGTGCCAGCAGTTTTGGCAGGGTGAGTGGGGCCAACGTCCTGACTTTC
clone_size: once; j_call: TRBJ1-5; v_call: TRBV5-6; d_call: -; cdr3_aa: CASSPYSGNQPQHF; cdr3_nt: TGTGCCAGCAGCCCTTATTCGGGCAATCAGCCCCAGCATTTT
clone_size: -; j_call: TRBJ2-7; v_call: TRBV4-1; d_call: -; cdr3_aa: CASSQDHSPHYEQYF; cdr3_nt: TGCGCCAGCAGCCAAGATCACTCACCGCACTACGAGCAGTACTTC
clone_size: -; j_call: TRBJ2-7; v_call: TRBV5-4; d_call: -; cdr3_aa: CASSFSGTISYEQYF; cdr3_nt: TGTGCCAGCAGCTTTTCCGGGACAATCTCCTACGAGCAGTACTTC
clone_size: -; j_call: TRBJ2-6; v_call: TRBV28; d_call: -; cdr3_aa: CASSSAGFAGANVLTF; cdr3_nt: TGTGCCAGCAGTTCGGCAGGTTTTGCTGGGGCCAACGTCCTGACTTTC
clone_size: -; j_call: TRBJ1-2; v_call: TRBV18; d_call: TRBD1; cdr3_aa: CASSPQTGKSGYTF; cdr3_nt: TGTGCCAGCTCACCACAGACAGGGAAAAGCGGCTACACCTTC
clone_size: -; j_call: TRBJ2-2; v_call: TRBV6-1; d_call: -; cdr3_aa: CASSEGLNTGELFF; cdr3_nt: TGTGCCAGCAGTGAGGGGCTGAACACCGGGGAGCTGTTTTTT
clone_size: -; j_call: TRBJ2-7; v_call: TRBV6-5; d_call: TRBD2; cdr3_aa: CASSYRREGSHEQYF; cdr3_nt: TGTGCCAGCAGTTATCGGCGGGAGGGTTCCCACGAGCAGTACTTC
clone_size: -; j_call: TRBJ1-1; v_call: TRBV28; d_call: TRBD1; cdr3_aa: CASSLSDRVGNTEAFF; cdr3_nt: TGTGCCAGCAGTTTATCGGACAGGGTAGGGAACACTGAAGCTTTCTTT
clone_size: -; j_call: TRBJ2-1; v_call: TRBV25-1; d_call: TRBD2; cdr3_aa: CASSESASGRAFNEQFF; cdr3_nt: TGTGCCAGCAGTGAATCGGCTAGCGGGAGGGCCTTTAATGAGCAGTTCTTC
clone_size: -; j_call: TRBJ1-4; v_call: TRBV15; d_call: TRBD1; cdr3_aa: CATSSGRDRGPTNEKLFF; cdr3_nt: TGTGCCACCAGCAGCGGGCGAGACAGGGGGCCAACTAATGAAAAACTGTTTTTT
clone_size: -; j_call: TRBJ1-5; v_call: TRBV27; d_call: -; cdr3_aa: CASSSRVTERGNQPQHF; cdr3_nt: TGTGCCAGCAGTTCCCGGGTCACGGAGCGGGGCAATCAGCCCCAGCATTTT
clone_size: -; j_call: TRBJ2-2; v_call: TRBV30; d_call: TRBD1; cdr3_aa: CAWRTGQDGELFF; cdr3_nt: TGTGCCTGGAGGACGGGACAGGACGGGGAGCTGTTTTTT
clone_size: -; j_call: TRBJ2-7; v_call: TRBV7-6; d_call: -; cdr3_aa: CASSLKASDYEQYF; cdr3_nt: TGTGCCAGCAGCTTAAAGGCTAGCGACTACGAGCAGTACTTC
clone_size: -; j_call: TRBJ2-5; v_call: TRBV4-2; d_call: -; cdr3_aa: CASSQGPRLWETQYF; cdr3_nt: TGTGCCAGCAGCCAAGGGCCTAGGCTATGGGAGACCCAGTACTTC
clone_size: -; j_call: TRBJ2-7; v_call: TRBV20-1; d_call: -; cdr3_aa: CSASATIYEQYF; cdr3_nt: TGCAGTGCTAGTGCGACTATATACGAGCAGTACTTC
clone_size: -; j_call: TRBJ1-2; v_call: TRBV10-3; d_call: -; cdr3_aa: CAISESGGANYGYTF; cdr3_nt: TGTGCCATCAGTGAGTCAGGGGGGGCTAACTATGGCTACACCTTC
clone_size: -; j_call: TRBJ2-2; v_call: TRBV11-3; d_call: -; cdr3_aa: CASREGYAGELFF; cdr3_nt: TGTGCCAGCAGGGAGGGATACGCCGGGGAGCTGTTTTTT
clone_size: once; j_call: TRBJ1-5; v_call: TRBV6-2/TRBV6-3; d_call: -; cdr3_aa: CASSYRHYTGTRGQPQHF; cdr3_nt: TGTGCCAGCAGTTATCGCCATTATACAGGGACAAGGGGTCAGCCCCAGCATTTT
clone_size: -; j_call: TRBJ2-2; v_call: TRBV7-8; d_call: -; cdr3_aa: CASSPTVEDTGELFF; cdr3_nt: TGTGCCAGCAGCCCAACGGTCGAGGACACCGGGGAGCTGTTTTTT
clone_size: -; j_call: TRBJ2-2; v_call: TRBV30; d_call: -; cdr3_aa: CAWRLGGGELFF; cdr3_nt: TGTGCCTGGAGGCTCGGAGGCGGGGAGCTGTTTTTT
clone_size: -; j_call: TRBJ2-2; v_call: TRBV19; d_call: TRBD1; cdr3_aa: CASSRTGNTGELFF; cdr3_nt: TGTGCCAGTAGCAGGACAGGGAACACCGGGGAGCTGTTTTTT
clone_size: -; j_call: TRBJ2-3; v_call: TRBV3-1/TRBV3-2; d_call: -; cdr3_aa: CASSQRGGRSDTQYF; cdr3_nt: TGTGCCAGCAGCCAAAGGGGAGGCCGGTCAGATACGCAGTATTTT
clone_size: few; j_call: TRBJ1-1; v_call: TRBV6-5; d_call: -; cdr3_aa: CASSYSEIRDTEAFF; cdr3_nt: TGTGCCAGCAGTTACTCCGAAATCAGGGACACTGAAGCTTTCTTT
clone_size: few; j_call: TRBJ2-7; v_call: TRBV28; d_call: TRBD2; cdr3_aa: CASSLPLSGRANEQYF; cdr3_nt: TGTGCCAGCAGTTTACCCCTCAGCGGGAGAGCAAACGAGCAGTACTTC
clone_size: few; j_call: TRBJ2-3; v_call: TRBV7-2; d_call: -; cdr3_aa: CASSPRDTRIRADTQYF; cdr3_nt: TGTGCCAGCAGCCCCCGGGACACCCGAATTCGAGCAGATACGCAGTATTTT
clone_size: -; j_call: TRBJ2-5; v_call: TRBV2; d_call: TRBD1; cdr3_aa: CASRDRTGQETQYF; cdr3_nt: TGTGCCAGCAGGGATAGGACAGGGCAAGAGACCCAGTACTTC
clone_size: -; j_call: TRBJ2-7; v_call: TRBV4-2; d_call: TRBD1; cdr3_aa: CASSQVGTGGRAYEQYF; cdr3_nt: TGTGCCAGCAGCCAAGTCGGGACAGGGGGCCGCGCCTACGAGCAGTACTTC
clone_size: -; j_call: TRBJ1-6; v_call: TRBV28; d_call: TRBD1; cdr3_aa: CASSNRGRSYNSPLHF; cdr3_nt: TGTGCCAGCAGCAACAGGGGGCGCTCCTATAATTCACCCCTCCACTTT
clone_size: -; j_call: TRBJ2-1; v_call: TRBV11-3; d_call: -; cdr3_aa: CASSLGGYGSKVDNEQFF; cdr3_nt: TGTGCCAGCAGCTTAGGAGGGTACGGGAGTAAGGTGGACAATGAGCAGTTCTTC
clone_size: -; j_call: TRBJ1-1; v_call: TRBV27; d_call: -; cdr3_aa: CASSWADGNTEAFF; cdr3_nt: TGTGCCAGCAGTTGGGCAGATGGGAACACTGAAGCTTTCTTT
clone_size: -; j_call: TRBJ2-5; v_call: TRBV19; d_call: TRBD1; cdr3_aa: CASSMGQKETQYF; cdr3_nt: TGTGCCAGTAGTATGGGACAGAAAGAGACCCAGTACTTC